The 18 T cell receptor beta chains below all came from one sample that was sequenced in a study of shared clonotypes between healthy human individuals. The data were produced by immunoSEQ multiplex PCR, yet TCRdb's version contains in-frame clones alone and is incomplete. Of 2 million to 2.5 million clones listed, roughly 90% were seen once; the top ten hold roughly 0.34%. Material: naive CD4+ T cells from PBMCs. As to subset: CD45RA+ positively selected. The receptor source for this set is a man aged 18-30 years in good health. Some clones in this sample may be carry-over from other donors' samples.

This sequence joins TRBV15 and TRBJ2-5; TRBD2 aligns across 13 bases. Germline V gives CDR1 LNHNV, CDR2 YYDKDF (reference sequence). The V and J ends lost 4 bases and 5 bases, in that order; junction bases with no gene match: 4. This CDR3 contains 15 residues. The CDR3 spells CATSTRTSGSETQYF. CDR3 nucleotides: TGTGCCACCAGCACCCGGACTAGCGGGAGTGAGACCCAGTACTTC.

The V and J genes are TRBV2 and TRBJ1-3; no firm D call. CDR3 length: 13 residues. Germline lookup yields CDR1 SNHLY and CDR2 FYNNEI. Trimming cost V 0 bases and J 5 bases, with 5 bases left between them. The CDR3 here is CASSEALRNTIYF. CDR3 sequence (DNA): TGTGCCAGCAGTGAAGCGCTCAGAAACACCATATATTTT.

A word on this clone: The sample carries other DNA sequences with the same CDR3. The rearrangement links TRBV2 to TRBJ2-5; no firm D call. Trimming took 6 bases from V and 0 from J, leaving 5 bases between them. CDR1 is SNHLY and CDR2 is FYNNEI in the germline V gene. The CDR3 loop spans 12 amino acids. The CDR3 loop reads CASRPDQETQYF. The CDR3, as DNA: TGTGCCAGCAGGCCGGACCAAGAGACCCAGTACTTC.

The chain recombines TRBV11-3 with TRBJ2-7; the D gene is possibly TRBD2 (5 bases). Trimming cost V 4 bases and J 7 bases, with 8 bases left between them. This CDR3 has 11 amino acids. Germline assignment: CDR1 SGHNT and CDR2 YENEEA. CDR3 coding DNA: TGTGCCAGCAGCTCCCGAGGGGAGCAGTACTTC. This sequence encodes CASSSRGEQYF.

The chain combines TRBV7-8 with TRBJ2-1, with 10 nucleotides matching TRBD2. Trimming took 1 base from V and 5 from J; bases not matched to a gene: 2. This CDR3 comprises 15 residues. Germline CDR1 is SGHVS and CDR2 is FQNEAQ. CDR3 protein: CASSLVAGGNNEQFF. CDR3 nucleotides: TGTGCCAGCAGCTTAGTAGCGGGAGGAAACAATGAGCAGTTCTTC.

The chain recombines TRBV2 with TRBJ2-7; TRBD2 matches at 13 bases. The CDR3 consists of 15 residues. CDR1 is SNHLY and CDR2 is FYNNEI in the germline V gene. Losses at the gene ends were 6 bases for V and 7 bases for J; bases not matched to a gene: 9. CDR3 loop: CASSGTSGTLGEQYF. The CDR3 DNA follows: TGTGCCAGCAGCGGGACTAGCGGGACGTTAGGGGAGCAGTACTTC.

This clone came up once. The chain has TRBV5-1 and TRBJ2-3; 7 bases agree with TRBD1. Per the germline V gene, CDR1 is SGHRS and CDR2 is YFSETQ. The CDR3 sequence is 15 residues long. The V and J ends lost 2 bases and 1 base, in that order; junction bases with no gene match: 4. CDR3 sequence: CASSFTGAGTDTQYF. The CDR3 nucleotides read TGCGCCAGCAGCTTCACAGGGGCGGGCACAGATACGCAGTATTTT.

The genes are TRBV5-1 and TRBJ1-2; the D is unclear. The CDR3 runs 16 residues. V was pared by 1 base and J by 0 bases, with 13 bases between. Per germline, CDR1 SGHRS and CDR2 YFSETQ. CDR3 sequence (DNA): TGCGCCAGCAGCTTGAGTGTTACAGCTCCTAACTATGGCTACACCTTC. Amino acids: CASSLSVTAPNYGYTF.

J is TRBJ1-3 and V is TRBV7-2, with D uncertain. CDR3 length: 13 residues. V was cut by 1 base and J by 10 bases, with 11 bases left in between. CDR1 is SGHTA, CDR2 FQGNSA, per germline. CDR3 in amino acids: CASSLERTGTIYF. The CDR3, as DNA: TGTGCCAGCAGCTTAGAACGGACTGGTACCATATATTTT.

This chain connects TRBV6-5 to TRBJ1-2, with 7 bases identical to TRBD1. The CDR3 has 15 residues. Unmatched junction bases numbered 10, after V lost 7 bases and J lost 2 bases. In germline, CDR1 is MNHEY, CDR2 SVGAGI. Here the CDR3 DNA reads TGTGCCAGCACTAGGGGACAGTCGGGGAACTATGGCTACACCTTC. It encodes CASTRGQSGNYGYTF.

V gene TRBV6-6 combines with J gene TRBJ1-1; D gene unclear. CDR1 is MNHNY and CDR2 is SVGAGI in the germline V gene (reference sequence). Trimming took off 6 bases at V and 6 bases at J, with 8 bases between the two ends. The CDR3 has 11 residues. CDR3 in amino acids: CASSVAAEAFF. Here the CDR3 DNA reads TGTGCCAGCAGCGTAGCTGCTGAAGCTTTCTTT.

The count of this clone is one. The V call is TRBV5-1, the J call TRBJ2-1, with D perhaps given as TRBD1 or TRBD2 (5 bases each). V lost 7 bases and J lost 10, with 21 bases in between. The CDR3 covers 14 residues. The germline CDR1 and CDR2 sequences are SGHRS and YFSETQ. The CDR3 protein is CASSPDGGRREQFF. The CDR3 DNA reads TGCGCCAGCTCGCCGGATGGGGGAAGGAGGGAGCAGTTCTTC.

The V call is TRBV6-6, the J call TRBJ2-7; D is ambiguous. V lost 5 bases and J 0 bases, leaving 17 bases between the germline ends. Germline-derived CDR1 and CDR2 are MNHNY and SVGAGI (reference sequence). The CDR3 loop spans 16 amino acids. CDR3 sequence: CASSGKMVGFSYEQYF. CDR3 coding DNA: TGTGCCAGCAGTGGGAAGATGGTTGGTTTCTCCTACGAGCAGTACTTC.

The rearrangement joins TRBV11-2 to TRBJ1-4; D is ambiguous. Germline V CDR1 and CDR2: SGHAT, FQNNGV. This CDR3 spans 14 amino acids. Trimming left V 4 bases short and J 1 base short, with 7 bases between. The CDR3 sequence is CASSSPRTNEKLFF. The CDR3 DNA follows: TGTGCCAGCAGCTCCCCACGAACTAATGAAAAACTGTTTTTT.

The gene calls are TRBV15 and TRBJ2-4; D call uncertain. The germline V gene has CDR1 LNHNV and CDR2 YYDKDF (reference sequence). The CDR3 has 17 residues. V lost 3 bases to trimming and J lost 4 bases, with 19 bases between them. The CDR3 bases are TGTGCCACCAGCAGCAAGCCCGACTTAGGCAAGAAAAACATTCAGTACTTC. Translating gives CATSSKPDLGKKNIQYF.

This rearrangement joins TRBV6-6 to TRBJ2-2; TRBD2 agrees at 10 bases. The V and J ends lost 5 bases and 8 bases, in that order; junction bases with no gene match: 5. This CDR3 has 14 residues. Per germline, CDR1 MNHNY and CDR2 SVGAGI (reference sequence). The CDR3 region is CASSASGRKGELFF. The CDR3, as DNA: TGTGCCAGCAGTGCTAGCGGGAGAAAGGGGGAGCTGTTTTTT.

The CDR3 loop reads CASSPTEGSGPSYEQYF. CDR3 nucleotides: TGTGCCAGCAGTCCCACGGAGGGTAGCGGGCCTTCCTACGAGCAGTACTTC. The chain combines TRBV28 with TRBJ2-5; 7 nucleotides line up with TRBD2. The J call may be wrong; the DNA end is better matched by TRBJ2-7. This CDR3 is built from 17 residues. Per germline, CDR1 MDHEN and CDR2 SYDVKM.

As regards this clone: This sample includes further DNA sequences coding for the same CDR3. The chain recombines TRBV5-1 with TRBJ2-2, with 10 bases matching TRBD1. Germline V gene lookup returns CDR1 SGHRS and CDR2 YFSETQ. The trim removed 4 bases at V and 3 bases at J, leaving 6 bases unmatched. The CDR3 extends over 16 amino acids. The DNA of the CDR3 is TGCGCCAGCAGCCCACCCGGGACAGGGGACACCGGGGAGCTGTTTTTT. This translates into CASSPPGTGDTGELFF.